The T cell receptor (beta chain) described here comes from a study of blood T cells in healthy people across ages (dated by TCRdb to 2013 to 2016). In the study overall: In model experiments, roughly one uniquely barcoded TCR beta cDNA molecule per two T cells was captured by template switching. Using deep sequencing normalized with unique cDNA molecular identifiers, the study measured how TCR beta repertoire diversity changes with age. The donors were divided into four age groups: young (average approximately 17 years), middle-aged (about 39), aged (approximately 64) and long-lived (82). To avoid experimental bias, donors of different ages were spread randomly across the sequencing lanes. Two additional independent replicas of 1 million unique cDNA reads from the same blood draw were analyzed for two donors (one aged 18 to 29 and one aged 80 or older). What the research found in general, with its limitations: Estimates of total diversity based on one million sequenced T cells were regarded as lower bounds and as underestimates. The long-lived group showed more naive CD4+ T cells, fewer expanded clones and increased TCR diversity than the aged group, suggesting age selection. Because profiling used bulk unsorted PBMCs, naive and antigen-experienced compartments could not be compared conclusively. Donor CMV infection status was unknown, potentially confounding age-related changes in expanded clonotypes. As age increased, observed TCR beta diversity per million T cells dropped in a roughly linear way, and a significant reduction was already evident by age about 40. A strong correlation was found between observed TCR beta diversity and the percentage of naive T cells measured by flow cytometry.

The CDR3 goes from the cysteine to the phenylalanine over 16 residues. Of all the DNA, just the CDR3 is kept, 48 bases in frame from base 1. Unmatched junction bases come to 3, with V trimmed by 3 bases and J by 0 bases. Receptor libraries were prepared by 5' RACE. TCRdb names Illumina HiSeq 2500 as the instrument used. A second roughly 7 to 12 cycle PCR used a sample-barcoded 5' primer and a J-beta primer mix. Each TCR beta cDNA molecule received a unique molecular identifier from a template-switch 5' adaptor carrying 12 random nucleotides. At least 2.5 million CDR3-containing paired-end reads were obtained from each sample. First-strand cDNA synthesis was performed from all RNA using the Mint cDNA synthesis kit, with priming by a TRBC-specific oligonucleotide. All cDNA was treated with uracil-DNA glycosylase and then went through a first 18-cycle PCR with the universal primers M1SS and BC2_uni_R. The study's processing was this. For normalization, 1 million high-quality reads, each with a distinct molecular identifier, were randomly selected from each sample. Reads sharing molecular identifiers were discarded rather than binned into consensus sequences. CDR3 identification, clonotype clustering and error correction used MiTCR with a Q25 quality threshold and the strictest error-elimination algorithm. A nonparametric unseen species model with Euler transformation was used to estimate lower-bound total TCR beta diversity. The public reads were reprocessed in TCRdb via fastp at Q25 and MiXCR, keeping in-frame beta chains. Records with the same CDR3 protein are collapsed into one entry carrying the most frequent genes and DNA. In this record, the V and J calls reflect TCRdb's handling and not the investigators' own analysis. Across this sample there are about 650,000 distinct CDR3 sequences, with roughly 32% seen only once. 15% to 17% of the sample rests with the top ten.

For this clonotype: It lacks a known antigen. No base quality values were provided; no much bigger clone lies one nucleotide off.

The donors were roughly 39 Caucasian individuals from Russia, aged 6 to 90 years, who were systemically healthy. Each donor gave 8 to 10 milliliters of peripheral blood, drawn into EDTA-treated Vacutainer tubes. PBMCs were isolated by Ficoll-Paque density-gradient centrifugation, with at least 6.5 million obtained per sample. Trizol reagent was used to extract total RNA from the PBMCs, yielding at least 5.5 micrograms per sample. For every donor, flow cytometry on a PBMC aliquot measured the percentage of naive CD45RAhigh/CD27high T cells. The source is a woman aged 80 or older in good health. Donor details come from another sample of the same person, matched by shared clones. Specimen: blood. The chain employs TRBV12-3 or TRBV12-4 and TRBJ2-1, with TRBD1 matching 9 junction bases. Here the CDR3 is given as CASSLGQGYSYNEQFF. In nucleotides, the sequence is TGTGCCAGCAGTTTGGGACAGGGATACTCCTACAATGAGCAGTTCTTC.